This TCR beta chain came from a study of STAT5B mutations in CD4+ large granular lymphocyte leukemia. This was a survey-level run. This table comes from immunoSEQ multiplex PCR, and its TCRdb copy is limited to in-frame clones, with some not included. This table holds 45,000 to 55,000 clones, 55% to 75% found once. Germline V lookup: CDR1 MRHNA, CDR2 SNTAGT. V shed 8 bases and J 9 bases; nucleotides not matched to a gene: 7. This CDR3 has 13 residues. This clonotype was obtained from a human donor in good health. Sequencing used CD4+ T cells from blood buffy coats. The chain is built from TRBV6-4 and TRBJ1-6; 7 bases align to TRBD1. CDR3 bases: TGTGCCAGCGAGACAGGGTTGTTTTCACCCCTCCACTTT. Its protein is CASETGLFSPLHF.